This TCR beta chain was captured in a study of cytomegalovirus exposure and HLA in healthy donors. Looking at the study overall: The same platform used for the 500 to 850 first-cohort repertoires was also used for the approximately 120 validation repertoires, as a later analysis reported.

Trimming stripped 4 bases from V and 5 bases from J, with 18 bases between. Germline loops: CDR1 SGHRS, CDR2 YFSETQ. The CDR3 sequence is 15 residues long. Findings of the study overall: The listing of 150 or so TCR beta chains classed them as cytomegalovirus-associated. Most sequenced TCRs were rare (though some public TCRs occurred in many donors).

TCRdb keeps only in-frame clones here, not all; method: immunoSEQ multiplex PCR. The top ten hold 3% to 3.5% of the sample, which has more than 140,000 clones, approximately 88% seen once. About this clone: The antigen is unknown.

From the approximately 120-subject validation cohort, which was separate from the approximately 700-subject first cohort, the donors were drawn. The chain has TRBV5-1 and TRBJ2-5, with a tentative D call TRBD2 (5 bases). The origin of this receptor is a woman aged 18 to 35 in good health and CMV-seropositive. Sequenced: PBMCs. The CDR3 spells CASSTVVGSGETQYF. The CDR3 nucleotides read TGCGCCAGCAGCACTGTCGTGGGGAGTGGGGAGACCCAGTACTTC. Complete variable domain (other parts from reference TRBV5-1 and TRBJ2-5): KAGVTQTPRYLIKTRGQQVTLSCSPISGHRSVSWYQQTPGQGLQFLFEYFSETQRNKGNFPGRFSGRQFSNSRSEMNVSTLELGDSALYLCASSTVVGSGETQYFGPGTRLLVL.